This T cell receptor (beta chain) was sequenced in a study of OX40 agonist ivuxolimab in advanced cancers. Study results and limitations: Within 6 weeks, CD4+ and CD8+ blood T cells expanded clonally at 0.1 to 3.0 mg/kg. Compared with CD4+, CD8+ T cells on average had more expanded clones.

Comments on this clone: Antigen: not known.

Germline loops: CDR1 SEHNR, CDR2 FQNEAQ (reference sequence). This CDR3 is 13 amino acids long. J was trimmed by 3 bases and V by 3 bases; bases with no gene match: 1. Assay: immunoSEQ multiplex PCR; the TCRdb copy retains only in-frame clones and omits some. Of about 28,000 clones listed, about nine tenths were seen once; the top ten hold approximately 22%. The origin of this receptor is an adult with an advanced solid tumor such as melanoma, head and neck, liver or kidney cancer. The rearrangement links TRBV7-9 to TRBJ2-7; 8 bases are shared with TRBD2. This specimen consisted of CD4+ or CD8+ T cells sorted from blood, obtained in a trial of the OX40 agonist ivuxolimab. The CDR3 spells CASSFTSGYEQYF. The CDR3 DNA sequence: TGTGCCAGCAGCTTCACTAGCGGCTACGAGCAGTACTTC.